One sample yielded the 9 T cell receptor beta chains listed below, sequenced in a study of cytomegalovirus exposure and HLA in healthy donors. PCR was performed using 60 Vbeta and 13 Jbeta primers. Assay used: immunoSEQ multiplex PCR; TCRdb lists only in-frame clones, some missing. Of over 55,000 clones detected, around 70% appear once; the ten largest clones hold around 7.6%. Material: PBMCs. Receptor source: a man in his forties in good health and CMV-seropositive.

The V gene is TRBV5-1, the J gene TRBJ2-4; TRBD2 matches 10 bases. The CDR3 extends over 15 amino acids. The V segment lost 4 bases and the J segment 6 bases; nucleotides outside the gene matches: 7. Germline V gene sequence: CDR1 SGHRS, CDR2 YFSETQ. The CDR3 DNA reads TGCGCCAGCAGCAATCTAGCGGGAGTGTCAAACATTCAGTACTTC. Translated: CASSNLAGVSNIQYF.

The V gene is TRBV6-5, the J gene TRBJ2-1; 10 bases fit TRBD1. From germline, CDR1 is MNHEY and CDR2 SVGAGI. This CDR3 contains 15 residues. V gave up 6 bases and J gave up 4 bases; unmatched junction bases: 6. The CDR3: CASSTTGGGYNEQFF. CDR3 DNA: TGTGCCAGCAGCACGACAGGGGGCGGTTACAATGAGCAGTTCTTC.

The V call is TRBV7-9, the J call TRBJ2-5; D may be TRBD2 (6 bases). Germline CDR1 is SEHNR and CDR2 is FQNEAQ (reference sequence). This CDR3 has 15 residues. Trimming pared 3 bases from V and 8 bases from J, leaving 19 bases between. CDR3 in DNA: TGTGCCAGCAGCTTGGTTTCAGGCAACGGGGGAACCCAGTACTTC. Translating gives CASSLVSGNGGTQYF.

This chain uses TRBV6-6 with TRBJ2-7; 9 nucleotides agree with TRBD1. The CDR3 runs to 16 residues. V lost 0 bases, J lost 0 bases, and 3 bases stayed unmatched. Germline V gene sequence: CDR1 MNHNY, CDR2 SVGAGI (reference sequence). This CDR3 reads CASSYSGTGSSYEQYF. As DNA, the CDR3 is TGTGCCAGCAGTTACTCGGGGACAGGGAGCTCCTACGAGCAGTACTTC.

This clone occurred once. The chain is built from TRBV19 and TRBJ1-2; weak D call: TRBD1 (6 bases). The CDR3 extends over 14 amino acids. Trimming took off 7 bases at V and 3 bases at J, with 15 bases between the two ends. Germline V gene sequence: CDR1 LNHDA, CDR2 SQIVND (reference sequence). The CDR3 sequence is CASKDRIRDYGYTF. The DNA for the CDR3 is TGTGCCAGTAAAGACAGGATTAGGGACTATGGCTACACCTTC.

The V call is TRBV7-8, the J call TRBJ2-1, with TRBD2 matching over 9 bases. The CDR3 is 14 amino acids. The germline V gene encodes CDR1 SGHVS and CDR2 FQNEAQ. Germline trimming cut 5 bases from V and 4 bases from J; bases unmatched to any gene: 3. The CDR3 spells CASSLLAGYNEQFF. The CDR3 bases are TGTGCCAGCAGCCTGCTAGCGGGGTACAATGAGCAGTTCTTC.

The V call is TRBV7-9, the J call TRBJ1-4, with D hard to call. The V gene lost 2 bases and the J gene lost 3 bases, with 7 bases spanning the gap. CDR3 length equals 14 residues. CDR1 is SEHNR and CDR2 is FQNEAQ in the germline V gene (reference sequence). This chain's CDR3 is CASSLRGSNEKLFF. In nucleotides, the CDR3 is TGTGCCAGCAGCTTACGGGGTTCTAATGAAAAACTGTTTTTT.

This clone was seen just once. The CDR3, as DNA: TGCGCCAGCAGCCAAGTTTGGACAGGGGGGGAACGCCTCCACTTT. This gives the protein CASSQVWTGGERLHF. The chain combines TRBV4-1 with TRBJ1-6; 10 positions agree with TRBD1. With V trimmed by 1 base and J by 15 bases, 9 bases remained unmatched. The germline gives CDR1 MGHRA, CDR2 YSYEKL. The CDR3 runs to 15 residues.

This sequence joins TRBV7-9 and TRBJ1-2; D perhaps matches TRBD1 (6 bases). The V gene lost 4 bases and the J gene lost 4 bases, with 16 bases spanning the gap. The germline gives CDR1 SEHNR, CDR2 FQNEAQ (reference sequence). This CDR3 comprises 15 residues. The CDR3 DNA reads TGTGCCAGCAGCTCCGACGACAGGTTTGGCTATGGCTACACCTTC. This gives the protein CASSSDDRFGYGYTF.